Listed below are T cell receptor beta chains from one sample, sequenced in a study of T cell responses to AZD1222 COVID-19 vaccine. Sequencing used immunoSEQ multiplex PCR; TCRdb keeps in-frame clones, though not all of them. The sample includes 150,000 to 200,000 clones, 90% to 95% seen only once; the top ten take 7% to 9.5%. Sequences were derived from peripheral blood, sampled on day 0 of AZD1222 vaccination. These receptors came from an adult in good health. Each CDR3 is given with its conserved first and last residue. The D gene is left open where the match is weak. Expanded clones are given a class, and other clones once, few, many or no size at all.

.,TRBJ2-2,once,TRBV24-1,CATSVSGTGELFF,TGTGCCACCAGTGTATCAGGGACCGGGGAGCTGTTTTTT
.,TRBJ2-1,.,TRBV23-1,CASSQSTGSYNEQFF,TGCGCCAGCAGTCAATCGACGGGCTCCTACAATGAGCAGTTCTTC
.,TRBJ2-5,.,TRBV27,CASSRGPAGGRRETQYF,TGTGCCAGCTCCAGGGGGCCAGCGGGAGGACGTAGGGAGACCCAGTACTTC
.,TRBJ2-3,.,TRBV29-1,CSVGDGTDTQYF,TGCAGCGTTGGGGACGGCACAGATACGCAGTATTTT
.,TRBJ2-2,.,TRBV4-2,CASSQDRGPGELFF,TGTGCCAGCAGCCAAGATCGGGGACCCGGGGAGCTGTTTTTT
.,TRBJ2-7,.,TRBV28,CASSEGRLGEQYF,TGTGCCAGCAGTGAAGGCCGCCTGGGCGAGCAGTACTTC
.,TRBJ2-2,.,TRBV3-1/TRBV3-2,CASSQDGAEKNTGELFF,TGTGCCAGCAGCCAAGATGGGGCGGAAAAGAACACCGGGGAGCTGTTTTTT
.,TRBJ1-4,.,TRBV13,CASSIRGVLGKLFF,TGTGCCAGCAGCATAAGGGGGGTTCTAGGAAAACTGTTTTTT
.,TRBJ1-2,.,TRBV19,CASSRGWDNYGYTF,TGTGCCAGTAGTAGGGGATGGGATAACTATGGCTACACCTTC
.,TRBJ2-1,once,TRBV6-4,CASSLGGEQFF,TGTGCCAGCAGCTTGGGTGGTGAGCAGTTCTTC
.,TRBJ1-3,.,TRBV11-2,CASSLTVMGAGNTIYF,TGTGCCAGCAGCTTAACGGTCATGGGGGCTGGAAACACCATATATTTT
.,TRBJ2-7,.,TRBV11-2,CASSPHGNTDYEQYF,TGTGCCAGCAGCCCCCACGGGAACACCGACTACGAGCAGTACTTC
TRBD1,TRBJ2-3,.,TRBV9,CASSGGQGTDTQYF,TGTGCCAGCAGCGGGGGACAGGGAACAGATACGCAGTATTTT
.,TRBJ1-2,.,TRBV10-2,CASTKTSGFYTF,TGCGCCAGCACCAAGACATCAGGCTTCTACACCTTC
TRBD2,TRBJ2-6,.,TRBV9,CASSVEGLLPNVLTF,TGTGCCAGCAGCGTAGAGGGACTACTTCCCAACGTCCTGACTTTC
.,TRBJ1-2,.,TRBV13,CASSSSGSYGYTF,TGTGCCAGCAGCTCCTCCGGGAGCTATGGCTACACCTTC
TRBD1,TRBJ1-3,once,TRBV28,CASRETGAGNTIYF,TGTGCCAGCAGAGAGACAGGGGCAGGAAACACCATATATTTT
.,TRBJ1-5,.,TRBV21-1,CASSYSGGQPQHF,TGTGCCAGCAGCTATTCAGGCGGTCAGCCCCAGCATTTT
.,TRBJ1-6,.,TRBV5-4,CASSLRGQPNSPLHF,TGTGCCAGCAGCTTGCGGGGCCAGCCTAATTCACCCCTCCACTTT
.,TRBJ1-2,.,TRBV7-8,CASSMRQALYGYTF,TGTGCCAGCAGCATGAGACAGGCCCTTTATGGCTACACCTTC
.,TRBJ1-1,.,TRBV11-2,CASSLRGRYTEAFF,TGTGCCAGCAGCTTAAGGGGACGGTACACTGAAGCTTTCTTT
.,TRBJ1-1,.,TRBV11-2,CASSLAGGLSTEAFF,TGTGCCAGCAGCTTAGCGGGGGGTTTGAGCACTGAAGCTTTCTTT
TRBD1,TRBJ1-5,.,TRBV5-1,CASSFGQGRPQHF,TGCGCCAGCAGCTTCGGACAGGGGAGGCCCCAGCATTTT
TRBD2,TRBJ2-1,once,TRBV18,CASSPPELAGVWEQFF,TGTGCCAGCTCACCACCGGAGTTAGCGGGAGTATGGGAGCAGTTCTTC
.,TRBJ1-2,.,TRBV12-3/TRBV12-4,CASRDRVYGYTF,TGTGCCAGCAGGGACAGAGTCTATGGCTACACCTTC
TRBD2,TRBJ2-1,.,TRBV19,CASSPSGRVQFF,TGTGCCAGTAGTCCCAGCGGGAGGGTACAGTTCTTC
TRBD2,TRBJ2-1,.,TRBV5-1,CASSPLKRDYNEQFF,TGCGCCAGCAGCCCCTTAAAGCGGGATTACAATGAGCAGTTCTTC
TRBD1,TRBJ1-5,.,TRBV5-1,CASSLGDSGNQPQHF,TGCGCCAGCAGCTTGGGGGACAGCGGGAATCAGCCCCAGCATTTT